One and the same sample provided the 3 T cell receptor beta chains below, sequenced in a study of CD8 T cells in ankylosing spondylitis. A single record per CDR3 protein comes from TCRdb applying MiXCR to the 5' RACE reads. The sample lists roughly 180,000 distinct CDR3 sequences, around a tenth occurring once. The sequenced sample was blood, either unsorted or a sorted T cell fraction (not recorded which). The receptors here all came from a female donor with ankylosing spondylitis or in good health (not recorded which).

The V gene is TRBV7-3, the J gene TRBJ1-1, with D maybe TRBD1 (5 bases). V lost 4 bases to trimming and J lost 4 bases, with 16 bases between them. Germline loops: CDR1 SGHTA, CDR2 FQGTGA. This CDR3 spans 15 amino acids. This CDR3 is CASSYGTARSTEAFF. CDR3 coding DNA: TGTGCCAGCAGCTACGGGACCGCCCGAAGCACTGAAGCTTTCTTT.

This clonotype was found many times. This rearrangement joins TRBV3-1 to TRBJ2-1, with 8 nucleotides matching TRBD2. CDR1 LGHDT and CDR2 YNNKEL come from the germline V gene (reference sequence). The CDR3 has 16 amino acids. The J segment lost 4 bases and the V segment lost 1 base, leaving 6 bases of the junction unmatched. In nucleotides, the CDR3 is TGTGCCAGCAGCCAAGGAAGACTAGCGAAATACAATGAGCAGTTCTTC. Its translation is CASSQGRLAKYNEQFF.

This clonotype has a count of ten or more. The junction shows a germline mismatch at one end, possibly a read error. The chain joins TRBV5-6 to TRBJ1-1, with TRBD1 as a possible D gene (5 bases). CDR3 length: 12 amino acids. CDR1 and CDR2 (germline): SGHDT, YYEEEE. The CDR3 loop reads CASSLGDTEAFF. The CDR3, as DNA: TGTGCCAGCAGTTTGGGGGACACTGAAGCTTTCTTT.